This T cell receptor (beta chain) comes out of a study of T cells in Graves' hyperthyroidism and ophthalmopathy. Overall study findings and caveats: Most clonotypes expanded in thyroid above 0.001 were likewise present in blood.

Amplified TCR beta CDR3 regions came from RNA transcripts. The TCR CDR3 first-round RT-PCR relied on the HTBI primer set. TCRdb re-called the multiplex PCR reads with MiXCR, one entry per CDR3 protein. The repertoire has around 690,000 distinct CDR3 sequences, about 18% of them found once; the top ten carry roughly a sixth. The CDR3 is 13 amino acids. Germline trimming cut 4 bases from V and 3 bases from J; bases unmatched to any gene: 4. In germline, CDR1 is SGHRS, CDR2 YFSETQ. This clonotype has a handful of counts. Its antigen is unknown. Aged 18 to 65, the patients had hyperthyroidism that was newly diagnosed and had lasted under 2 months.

The chain carries TRBV5-1 and TRBJ2-7; TRBD1 agrees at 7 bases. Sequenced material: blood. This TCR derives from a man aged 45-60 years with Graves' hyperthyroidism. The CDR3 region has the DNA TGCGCCAGCAGCATTGGGACAGTCTACGAGCAGTACTTC. Protein: CASSIGTVYEQYF.